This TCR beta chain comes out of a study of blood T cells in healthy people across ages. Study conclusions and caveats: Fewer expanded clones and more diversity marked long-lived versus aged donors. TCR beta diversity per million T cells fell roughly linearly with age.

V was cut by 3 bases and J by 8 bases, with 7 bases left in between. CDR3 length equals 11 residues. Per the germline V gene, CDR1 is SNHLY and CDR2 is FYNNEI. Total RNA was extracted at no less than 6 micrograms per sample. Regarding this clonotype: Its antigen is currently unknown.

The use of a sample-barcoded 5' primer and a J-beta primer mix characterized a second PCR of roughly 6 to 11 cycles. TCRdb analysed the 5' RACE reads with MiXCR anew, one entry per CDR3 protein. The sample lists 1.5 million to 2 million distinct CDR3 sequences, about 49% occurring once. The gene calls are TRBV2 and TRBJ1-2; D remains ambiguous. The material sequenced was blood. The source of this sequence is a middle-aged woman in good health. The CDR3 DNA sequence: TGTGCCAGCAGTGAGGCGGAAGGCTACACCTTC. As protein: CASSEAEGYTF. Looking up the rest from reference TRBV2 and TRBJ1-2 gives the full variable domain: EPEVTQTPSHQVTQMGQEVILRCVPISNHLYFYWYRQILGQKVEFLVSFYNNEISEKSEIFDDQFSVERPDGSNFTLKIRSTKLEDSAMYFCASSEAEGYTFGSGTRLTVV.